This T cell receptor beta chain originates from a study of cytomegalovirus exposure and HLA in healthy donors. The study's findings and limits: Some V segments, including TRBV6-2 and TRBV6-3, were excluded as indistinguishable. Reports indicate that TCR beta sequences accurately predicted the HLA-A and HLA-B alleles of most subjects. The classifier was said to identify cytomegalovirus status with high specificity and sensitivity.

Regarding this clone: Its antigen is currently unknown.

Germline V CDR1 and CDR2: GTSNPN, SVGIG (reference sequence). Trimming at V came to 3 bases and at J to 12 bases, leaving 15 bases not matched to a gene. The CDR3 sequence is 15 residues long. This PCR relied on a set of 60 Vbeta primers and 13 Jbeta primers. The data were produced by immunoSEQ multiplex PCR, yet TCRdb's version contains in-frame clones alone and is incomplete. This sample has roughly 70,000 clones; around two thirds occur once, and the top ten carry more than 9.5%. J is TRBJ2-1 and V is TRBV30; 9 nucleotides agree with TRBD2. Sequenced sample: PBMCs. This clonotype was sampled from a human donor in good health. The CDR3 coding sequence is TGTGCCTGGAGCGCTACACGGCTAGCGGGAAGAGGGCAGTTCTTC. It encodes CAWSATRLAGRGQFF.